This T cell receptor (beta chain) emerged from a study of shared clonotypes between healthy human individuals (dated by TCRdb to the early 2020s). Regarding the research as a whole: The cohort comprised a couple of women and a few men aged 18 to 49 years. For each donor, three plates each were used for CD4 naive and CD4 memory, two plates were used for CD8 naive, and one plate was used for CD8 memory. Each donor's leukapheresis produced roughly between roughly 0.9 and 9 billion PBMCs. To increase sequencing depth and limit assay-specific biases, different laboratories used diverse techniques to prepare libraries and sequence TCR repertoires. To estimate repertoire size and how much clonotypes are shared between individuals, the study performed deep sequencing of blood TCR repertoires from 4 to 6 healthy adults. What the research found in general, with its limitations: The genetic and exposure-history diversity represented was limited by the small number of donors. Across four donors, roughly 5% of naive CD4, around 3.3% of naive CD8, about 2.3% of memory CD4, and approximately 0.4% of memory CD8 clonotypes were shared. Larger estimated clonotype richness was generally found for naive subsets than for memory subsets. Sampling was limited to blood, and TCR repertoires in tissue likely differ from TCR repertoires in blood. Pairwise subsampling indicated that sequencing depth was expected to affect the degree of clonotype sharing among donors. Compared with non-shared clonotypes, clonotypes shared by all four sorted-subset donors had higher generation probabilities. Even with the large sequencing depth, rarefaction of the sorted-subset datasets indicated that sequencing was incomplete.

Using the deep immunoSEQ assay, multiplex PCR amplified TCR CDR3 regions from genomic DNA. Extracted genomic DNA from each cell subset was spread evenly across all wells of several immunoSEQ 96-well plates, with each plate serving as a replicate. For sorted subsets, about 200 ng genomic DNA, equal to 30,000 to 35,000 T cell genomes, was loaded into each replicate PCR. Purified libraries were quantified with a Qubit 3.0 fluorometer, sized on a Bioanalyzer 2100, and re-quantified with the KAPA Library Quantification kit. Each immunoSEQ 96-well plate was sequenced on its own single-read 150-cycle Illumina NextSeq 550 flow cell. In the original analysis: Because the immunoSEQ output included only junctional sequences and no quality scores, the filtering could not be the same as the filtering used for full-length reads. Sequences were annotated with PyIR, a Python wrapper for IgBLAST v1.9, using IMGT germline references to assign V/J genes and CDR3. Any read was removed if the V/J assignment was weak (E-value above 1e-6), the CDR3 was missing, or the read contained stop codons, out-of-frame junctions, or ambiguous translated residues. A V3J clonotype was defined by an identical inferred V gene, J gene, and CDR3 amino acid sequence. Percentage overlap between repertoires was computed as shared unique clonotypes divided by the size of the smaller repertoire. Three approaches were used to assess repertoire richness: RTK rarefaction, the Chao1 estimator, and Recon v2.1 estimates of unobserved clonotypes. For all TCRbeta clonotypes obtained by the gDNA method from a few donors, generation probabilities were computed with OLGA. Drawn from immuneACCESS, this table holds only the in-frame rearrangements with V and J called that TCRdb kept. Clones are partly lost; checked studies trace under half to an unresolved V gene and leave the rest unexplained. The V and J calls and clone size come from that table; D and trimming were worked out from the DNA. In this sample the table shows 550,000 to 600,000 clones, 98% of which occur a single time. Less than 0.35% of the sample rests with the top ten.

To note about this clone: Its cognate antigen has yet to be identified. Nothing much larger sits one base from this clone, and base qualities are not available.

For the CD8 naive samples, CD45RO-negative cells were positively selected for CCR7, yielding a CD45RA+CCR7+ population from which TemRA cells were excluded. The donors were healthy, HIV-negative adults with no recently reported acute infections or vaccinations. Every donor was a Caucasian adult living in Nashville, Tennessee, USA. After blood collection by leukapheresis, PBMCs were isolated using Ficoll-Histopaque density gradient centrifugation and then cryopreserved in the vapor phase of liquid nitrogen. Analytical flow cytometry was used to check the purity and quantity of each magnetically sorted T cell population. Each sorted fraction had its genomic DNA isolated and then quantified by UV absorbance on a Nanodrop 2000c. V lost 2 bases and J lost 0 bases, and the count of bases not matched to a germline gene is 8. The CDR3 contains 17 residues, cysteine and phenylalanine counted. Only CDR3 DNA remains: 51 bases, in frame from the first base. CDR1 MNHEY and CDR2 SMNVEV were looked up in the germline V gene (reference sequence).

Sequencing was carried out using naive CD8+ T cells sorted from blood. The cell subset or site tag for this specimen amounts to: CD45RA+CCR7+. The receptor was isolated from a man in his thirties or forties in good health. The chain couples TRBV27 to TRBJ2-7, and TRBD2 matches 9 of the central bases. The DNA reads TGTGCCAGCAGTTTACCAAGAATAGCGGGGGACTCCTACGAGCAGTACTTC. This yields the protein CASSLPRIAGDSYEQYF.